This T cell receptor beta chain was recorded in a study of blood T cell repertoires in COVID-19. Study context: COVID-19 samples collected from the United States, Italy and Spain covered acute and convalescent phases.

Using immunoSEQ multiplex PCR, the repertoire was profiled, and TCRdb retains in-frame clones only, with some absent. The data show around 290,000 clones, with about nine tenths seen just once and around 1.7% held by the top ten. With V trimmed by 4 bases and J by 7 bases, 9 bases remained unmatched. Germline assignment: CDR1 MNHEY and CDR2 SMNVEV (reference sequence). The CDR3 runs to 16 residues. Cohort 3 donors were reported recovered after two negative PCRs, clearance, or symptom resolution. This TCR came from a woman aged 40 to 50 who had recovered from COVID-19. Sequenced material: PBMCs or T cells enriched from blood (not recorded which). This rearrangement joins TRBV27 to TRBJ2-1; 11 bases map to TRBD2. The CDR3 spells CASSSLTSGVVNEQFF. CDR3 sequence (DNA): TGTGCCAGCAGTTCCCTGACTAGCGGGGTGGTGAATGAGCAGTTCTTC.